The present T cell receptor (beta chain) was sequenced within a study of T cell responses to AZD1222 COVID-19 vaccine. Assay used: immunoSEQ multiplex PCR; TCRdb lists only in-frame clones, some missing. This sample has about 86,000 clones, with roughly 86% found just once. CDR3 length: 16 residues. CDR1 MGHDK and CDR2 SYGVNS come from the germline V gene. The ends lost 5 bases at V and 0 bases at J; junction bases unmatched: 6. V usage is TRBV25-1 and J usage is TRBJ1-4; 7 positions agree with TRBD1. The material was peripheral blood, obtained on day 0 of AZD1222 vaccination. The receptor comes from an adult in good health. The DNA of the CDR3 is TGTGCCAGCAGTCCCGGGACAGCGACAACTAATGAAAAACTGTTTTTT. Amino acids: CASSPGTATTNEKLFF.